The TCR beta chain described here comes from a study of blood T cell repertoires in COVID-19. Germline lookup yields CDR1 SGHAT and CDR2 FQNNGV. The V and J ends lost 3 bases and 4 bases respectively, with 9 bases between them. The CDR3 is made up of 13 amino acids. Study processing details: Quantification of nucleated cells was approximated via reference gene primer amplification. TCRdb's copy holds only in-frame clones and misses some; the assay was immunoSEQ multiplex PCR. The V and J calls and the clone size are those of that table, but D and trimming were determined from the DNA. In the table there are some 100,000 clones, just under 95% of which are singletons.

This clonotype originated in a man between 65 and 79 years old with acute or convalescent COVID-19. Specimen: peripheral blood. This chain connects TRBV11-2 to TRBJ1-2; D is perhaps TRBD1 (6 bases). CDR3 in amino acids: CASSLDSFYGYTF. The CDR3 bases are TGTGCCAGCAGCTTGGACAGTTTCTATGGCTACACCTTC.